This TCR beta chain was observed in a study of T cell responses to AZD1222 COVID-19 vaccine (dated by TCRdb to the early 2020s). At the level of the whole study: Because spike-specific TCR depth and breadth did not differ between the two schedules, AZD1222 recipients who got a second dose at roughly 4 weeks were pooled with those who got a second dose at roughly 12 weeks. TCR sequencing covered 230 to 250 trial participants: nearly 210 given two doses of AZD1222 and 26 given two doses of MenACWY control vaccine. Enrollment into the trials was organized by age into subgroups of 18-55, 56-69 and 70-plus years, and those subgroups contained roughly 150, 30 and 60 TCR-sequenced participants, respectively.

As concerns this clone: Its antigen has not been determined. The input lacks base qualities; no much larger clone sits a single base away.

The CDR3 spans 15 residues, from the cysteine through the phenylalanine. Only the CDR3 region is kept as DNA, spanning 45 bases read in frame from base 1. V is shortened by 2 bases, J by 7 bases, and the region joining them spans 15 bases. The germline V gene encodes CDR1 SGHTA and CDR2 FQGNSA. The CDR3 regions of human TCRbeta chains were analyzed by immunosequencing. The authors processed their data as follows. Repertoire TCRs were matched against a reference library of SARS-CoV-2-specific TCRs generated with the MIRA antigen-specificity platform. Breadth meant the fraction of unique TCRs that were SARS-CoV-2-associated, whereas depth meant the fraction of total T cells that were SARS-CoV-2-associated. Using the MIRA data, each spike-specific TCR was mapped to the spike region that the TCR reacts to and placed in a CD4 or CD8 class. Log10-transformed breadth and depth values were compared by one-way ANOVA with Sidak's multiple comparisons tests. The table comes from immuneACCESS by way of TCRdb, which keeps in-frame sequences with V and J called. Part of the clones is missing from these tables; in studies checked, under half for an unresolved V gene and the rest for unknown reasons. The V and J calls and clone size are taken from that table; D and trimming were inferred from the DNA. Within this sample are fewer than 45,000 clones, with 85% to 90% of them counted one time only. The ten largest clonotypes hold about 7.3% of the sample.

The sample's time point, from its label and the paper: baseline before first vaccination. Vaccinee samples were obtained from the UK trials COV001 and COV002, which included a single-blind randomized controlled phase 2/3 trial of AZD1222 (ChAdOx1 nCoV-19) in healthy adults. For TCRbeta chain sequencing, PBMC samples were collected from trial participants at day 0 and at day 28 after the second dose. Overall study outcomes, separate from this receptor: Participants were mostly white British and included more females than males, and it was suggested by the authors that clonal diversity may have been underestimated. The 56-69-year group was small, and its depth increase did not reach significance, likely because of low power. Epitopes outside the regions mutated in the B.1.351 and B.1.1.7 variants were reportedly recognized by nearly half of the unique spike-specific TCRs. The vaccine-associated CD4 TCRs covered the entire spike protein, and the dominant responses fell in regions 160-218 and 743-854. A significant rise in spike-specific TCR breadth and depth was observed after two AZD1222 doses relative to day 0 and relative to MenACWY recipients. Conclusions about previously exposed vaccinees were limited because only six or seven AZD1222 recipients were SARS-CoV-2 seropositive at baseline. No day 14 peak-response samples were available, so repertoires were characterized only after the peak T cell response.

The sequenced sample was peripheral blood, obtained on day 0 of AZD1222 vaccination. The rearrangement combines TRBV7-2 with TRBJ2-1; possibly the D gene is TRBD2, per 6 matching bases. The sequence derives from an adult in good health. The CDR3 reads CASSLNKRERNEQFF. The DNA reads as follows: TGTGCCAGCAGCTTAAATAAACGGGAGCGGAATGAGCAGTTCTTC.